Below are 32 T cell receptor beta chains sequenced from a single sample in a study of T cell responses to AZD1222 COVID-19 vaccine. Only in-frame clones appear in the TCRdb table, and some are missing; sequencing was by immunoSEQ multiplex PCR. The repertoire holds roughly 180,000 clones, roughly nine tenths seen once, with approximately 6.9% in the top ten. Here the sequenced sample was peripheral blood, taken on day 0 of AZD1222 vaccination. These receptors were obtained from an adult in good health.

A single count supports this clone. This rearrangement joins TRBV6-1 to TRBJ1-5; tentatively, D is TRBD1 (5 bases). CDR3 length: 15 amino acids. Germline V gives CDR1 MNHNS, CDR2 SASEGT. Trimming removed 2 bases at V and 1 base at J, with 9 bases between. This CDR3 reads CASSELRGSNQPQHF. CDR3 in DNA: TGTGCCAGCAGTGAACTCCGGGGGAGCAATCAGCCCCAGCATTTT.

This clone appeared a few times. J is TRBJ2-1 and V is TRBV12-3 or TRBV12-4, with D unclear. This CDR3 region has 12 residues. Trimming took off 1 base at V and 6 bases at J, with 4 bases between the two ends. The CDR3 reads CASSLGGNEQFF. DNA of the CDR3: TGTGCCAGCAGTTTAGGGGGCAATGAGCAGTTCTTC.

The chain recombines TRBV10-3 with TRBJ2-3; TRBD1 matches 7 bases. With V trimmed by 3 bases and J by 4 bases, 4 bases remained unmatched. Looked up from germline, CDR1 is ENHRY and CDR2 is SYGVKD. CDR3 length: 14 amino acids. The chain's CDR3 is CAISDKQGADTQYF. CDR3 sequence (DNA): TGTGCCATCAGTGATAAGCAGGGGGCAGATACGCAGTATTTT.

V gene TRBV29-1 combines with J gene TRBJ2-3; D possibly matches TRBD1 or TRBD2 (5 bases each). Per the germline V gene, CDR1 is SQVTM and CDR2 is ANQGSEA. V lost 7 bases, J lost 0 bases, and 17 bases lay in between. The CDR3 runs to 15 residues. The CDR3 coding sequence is TGCAGCGCCCTTCGGAAGGGGACGAGCACAGATACGCAGTATTTT. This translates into CSALRKGTSTDTQYF.

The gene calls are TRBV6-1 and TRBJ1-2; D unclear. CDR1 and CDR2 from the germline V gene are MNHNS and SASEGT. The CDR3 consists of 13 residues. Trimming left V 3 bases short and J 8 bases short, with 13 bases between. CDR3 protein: CASSDGPLSGYTF. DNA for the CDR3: TGTGCCAGCAGTGACGGGCCTCTTAGCGGCTACACCTTC.

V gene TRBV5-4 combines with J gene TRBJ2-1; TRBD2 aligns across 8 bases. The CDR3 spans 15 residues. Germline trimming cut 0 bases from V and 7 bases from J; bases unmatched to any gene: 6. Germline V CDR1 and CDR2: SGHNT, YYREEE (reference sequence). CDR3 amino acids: CASSLAIAGLNEQFF. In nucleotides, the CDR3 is TGTGCCAGCAGCTTGGCCATAGCGGGGCTGAATGAGCAGTTCTTC.

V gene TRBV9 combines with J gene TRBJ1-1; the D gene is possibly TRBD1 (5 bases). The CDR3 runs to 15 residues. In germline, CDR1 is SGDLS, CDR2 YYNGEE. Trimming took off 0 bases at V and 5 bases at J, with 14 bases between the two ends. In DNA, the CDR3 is TGTGCCAGCAGCGTAGGCCTCCGGGGGGGGACTGAAGCTTTCTTT. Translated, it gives CASSVGLRGGTEAFF.

The chain's CDR3 is CASSPGRSQETQYF. The CDR3 nucleotides are TGTGCCAGCAGCCCGGGACGGTCTCAAGAGACCCAGTACTTC. The chain joins TRBV5-4 to TRBJ2-5; perhaps D is TRBD1 or TRBD2 (5 bases each). The V end lost 4 bases, the J end lost 2 bases, and 12 bases lay between the germline ends. The CDR3 length is 14 residues. Germline V gives CDR1 SGHNT, CDR2 YYREEE (reference sequence).

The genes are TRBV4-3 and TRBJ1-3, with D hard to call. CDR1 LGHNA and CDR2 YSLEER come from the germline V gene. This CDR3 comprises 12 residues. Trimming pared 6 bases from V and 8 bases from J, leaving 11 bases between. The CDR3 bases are TGCGCCAGCAGTAGAAGCGGGGACACCATATATTTT. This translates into CASSRSGDTIYF.

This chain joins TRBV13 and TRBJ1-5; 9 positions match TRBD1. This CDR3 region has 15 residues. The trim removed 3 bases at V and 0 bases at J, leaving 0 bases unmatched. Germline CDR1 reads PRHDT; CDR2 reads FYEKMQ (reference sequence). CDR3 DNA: TGTGCCAGCAGCTTGGGACAGGGTAGCAATCAGCCCCAGCATTTT. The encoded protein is CASSLGQGSNQPQHF.

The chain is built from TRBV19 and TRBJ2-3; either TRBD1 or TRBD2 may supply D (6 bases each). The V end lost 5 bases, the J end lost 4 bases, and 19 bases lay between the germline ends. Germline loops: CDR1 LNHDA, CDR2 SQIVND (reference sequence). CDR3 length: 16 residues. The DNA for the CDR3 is TGTGCCAGTAGTGGGGGCGGTGGAGGGCGGGCAGATACGCAGTATTTT. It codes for CASSGGGGGRADTQYF.

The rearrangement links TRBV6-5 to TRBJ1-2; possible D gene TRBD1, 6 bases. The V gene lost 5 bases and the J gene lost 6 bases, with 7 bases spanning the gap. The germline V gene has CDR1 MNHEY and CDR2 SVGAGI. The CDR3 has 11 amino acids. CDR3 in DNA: TGTGCCAGCAGTCGGACAGATGGCTACACCTTC. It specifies CASSRTDGYTF.

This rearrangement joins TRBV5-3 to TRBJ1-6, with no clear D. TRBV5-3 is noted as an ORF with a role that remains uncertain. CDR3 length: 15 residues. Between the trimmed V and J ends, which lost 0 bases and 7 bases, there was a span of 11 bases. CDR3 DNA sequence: TGTGCCAGAAGCTTGGGCGGGAAGCGGAATTCACCCCTCCACTTT. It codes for CARSLGGKRNSPLHF.

CDR3 sequence: CASSLVGGTNEKLFF. DNA for the CDR3: TGTGCCAGCAGCTTAGTGGGGGGTACGAATGAAAAACTGTTTTTT. V is TRBV7-2 and J is TRBJ1-4; maybe TRBD1 (5 bases). The CDR3 totals 15 residues. The V end lost 1 base, the J end lost 5 bases, and 11 bases lay between the germline ends. CDR1 is SGHTA, CDR2 FQGNSA, per germline.

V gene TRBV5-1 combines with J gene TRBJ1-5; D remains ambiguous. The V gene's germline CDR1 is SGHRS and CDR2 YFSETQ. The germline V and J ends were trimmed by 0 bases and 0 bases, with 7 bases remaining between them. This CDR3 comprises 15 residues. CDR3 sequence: CASSLGGNSNQPQHF. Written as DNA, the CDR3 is TGCGCCAGCAGCTTGGGTGGGAATAGCAATCAGCCCCAGCATTTT.

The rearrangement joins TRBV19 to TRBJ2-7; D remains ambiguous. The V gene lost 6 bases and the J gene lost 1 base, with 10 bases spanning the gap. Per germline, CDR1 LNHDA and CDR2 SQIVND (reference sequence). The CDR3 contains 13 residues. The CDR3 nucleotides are TGTGCCAGTAGATCTATCGGTTCCTACGAGCAGTACTTC. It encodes CASRSIGSYEQYF.

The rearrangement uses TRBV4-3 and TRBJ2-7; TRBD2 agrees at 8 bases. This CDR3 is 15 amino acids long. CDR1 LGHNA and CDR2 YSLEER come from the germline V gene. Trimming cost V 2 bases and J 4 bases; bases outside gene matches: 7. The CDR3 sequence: CASSQTFSGAYEQYF. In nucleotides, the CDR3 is TGCGCCAGCAGCCAAACTTTTAGCGGGGCTTACGAGCAGTACTTC.

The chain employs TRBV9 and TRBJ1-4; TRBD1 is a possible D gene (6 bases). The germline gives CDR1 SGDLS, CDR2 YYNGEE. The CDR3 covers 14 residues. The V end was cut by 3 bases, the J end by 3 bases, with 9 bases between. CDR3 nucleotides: TGTGCCAGCAGCGGTCAGGGGTCTAATGAAAAACTGTTTTTT. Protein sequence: CASSGQGSNEKLFF.

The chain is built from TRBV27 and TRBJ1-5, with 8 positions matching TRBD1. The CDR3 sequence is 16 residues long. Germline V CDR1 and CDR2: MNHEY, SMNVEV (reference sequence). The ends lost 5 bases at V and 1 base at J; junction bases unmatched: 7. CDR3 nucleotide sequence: TGTGCCAGCAGTCCCTCGACAGGGGAAAGCAATCAGCCCCAGCATTTT. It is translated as CASSPSTGESNQPQHF.

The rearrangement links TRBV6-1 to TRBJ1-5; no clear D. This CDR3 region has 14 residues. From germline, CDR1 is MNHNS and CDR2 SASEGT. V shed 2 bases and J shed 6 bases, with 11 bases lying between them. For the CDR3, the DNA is TGTGCCAGCAGTGAATTCGGGGTTGGTCAGCCCCAGCATTTT. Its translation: CASSEFGVGQPQHF.

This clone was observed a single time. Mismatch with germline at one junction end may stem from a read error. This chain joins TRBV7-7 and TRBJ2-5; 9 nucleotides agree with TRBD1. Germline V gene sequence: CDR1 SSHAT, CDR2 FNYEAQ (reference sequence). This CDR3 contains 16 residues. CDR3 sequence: CASSLAGTGIVETQYF. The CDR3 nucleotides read TGTGCTAGCAGCTTAGCCGGGACAGGGATCGTCGAGACCCAGTACTTC.

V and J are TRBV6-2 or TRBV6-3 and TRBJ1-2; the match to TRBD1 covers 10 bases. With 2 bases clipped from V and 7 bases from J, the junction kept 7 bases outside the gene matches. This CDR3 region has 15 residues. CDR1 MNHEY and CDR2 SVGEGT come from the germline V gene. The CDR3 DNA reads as TGTGCCAGCAGTTACCACGACAGGGGGCCCTTTGGCTACACCTTC. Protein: CASSYHDRGPFGYTF.

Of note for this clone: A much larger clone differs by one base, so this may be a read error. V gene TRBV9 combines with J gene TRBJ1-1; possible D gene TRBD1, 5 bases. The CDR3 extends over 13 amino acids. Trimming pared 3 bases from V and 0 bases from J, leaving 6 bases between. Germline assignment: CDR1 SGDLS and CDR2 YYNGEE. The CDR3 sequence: CASSAGVNTEAFF. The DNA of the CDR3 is TGTGCCAGCAGCGCGGGGGTGAACACTGAAGCTTTCTTT.

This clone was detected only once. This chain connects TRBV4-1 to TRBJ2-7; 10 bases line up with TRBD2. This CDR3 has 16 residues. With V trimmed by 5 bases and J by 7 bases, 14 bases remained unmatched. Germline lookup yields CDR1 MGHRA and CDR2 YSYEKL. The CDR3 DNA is TGCGCCAGCAGCAAAAAAGCGGGGGGGCCAACAGGGGAGCAGTACTTC. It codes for CASSKKAGGPTGEQYF.

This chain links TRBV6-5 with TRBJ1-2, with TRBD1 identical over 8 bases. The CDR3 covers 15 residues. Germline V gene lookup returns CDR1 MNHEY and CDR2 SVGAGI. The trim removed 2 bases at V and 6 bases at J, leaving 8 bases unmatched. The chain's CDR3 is CASSYLTGGWDGYTF. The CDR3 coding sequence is TGTGCCAGCAGTTACCTAACAGGGGGATGGGATGGCTACACCTTC.

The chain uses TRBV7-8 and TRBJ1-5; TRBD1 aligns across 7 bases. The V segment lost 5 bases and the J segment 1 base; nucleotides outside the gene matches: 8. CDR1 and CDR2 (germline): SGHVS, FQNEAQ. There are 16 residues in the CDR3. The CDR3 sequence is CASSPQRGPSNQPQHF. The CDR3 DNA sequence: TGTGCCAGCAGCCCCCAAAGGGGGCCAAGCAATCAGCCCCAGCATTTT.

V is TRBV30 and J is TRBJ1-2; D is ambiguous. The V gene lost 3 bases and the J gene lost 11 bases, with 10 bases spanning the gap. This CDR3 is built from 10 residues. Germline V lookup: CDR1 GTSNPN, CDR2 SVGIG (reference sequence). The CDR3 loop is CAWRGGMYTF. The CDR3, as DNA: TGTGCCTGGAGGGGAGGGATGTACACCTTC.

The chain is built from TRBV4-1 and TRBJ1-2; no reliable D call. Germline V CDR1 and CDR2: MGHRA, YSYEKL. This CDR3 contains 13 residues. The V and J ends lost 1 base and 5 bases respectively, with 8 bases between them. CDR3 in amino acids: CASSQGASYGYTF. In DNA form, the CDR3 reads TGCGCCAGCAGCCAAGGGGCCTCTTATGGCTACACCTTC.

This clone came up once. The CDR3 sequence: CASSLDSNANTEAFF. The CDR3 region has the DNA TGCGCCAGCAGCTTGGACTCAAATGCGAACACTGAAGCTTTCTTT. The gene calls are TRBV5-1 and TRBJ1-1, with no clear D. The V and J ends lost 0 bases and 1 base respectively, with 10 bases between them. Germline CDR1 reads SGHRS; CDR2 reads YFSETQ. The length of the CDR3 is 15 residues.

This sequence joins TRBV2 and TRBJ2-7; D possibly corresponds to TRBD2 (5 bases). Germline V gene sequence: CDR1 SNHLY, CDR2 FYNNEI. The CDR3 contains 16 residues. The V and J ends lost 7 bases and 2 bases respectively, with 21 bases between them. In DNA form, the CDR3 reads TGTGCCAGCACCCCACGGGAACGCCCTCGACCCTACGAGCAGTACTTC. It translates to CASTPRERPRPYEQYF.

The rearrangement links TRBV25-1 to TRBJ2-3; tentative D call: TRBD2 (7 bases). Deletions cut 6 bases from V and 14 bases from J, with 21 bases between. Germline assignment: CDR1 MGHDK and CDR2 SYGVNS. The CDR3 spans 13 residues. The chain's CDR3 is CASSSQGMGEGYF. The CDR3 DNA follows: TGTGCCAGCAGCTCCCAGGGGATGGGGGAGGGGTATTTT.

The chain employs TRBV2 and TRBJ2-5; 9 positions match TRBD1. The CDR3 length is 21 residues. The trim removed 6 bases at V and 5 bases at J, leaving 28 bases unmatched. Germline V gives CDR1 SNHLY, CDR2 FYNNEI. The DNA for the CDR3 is TGTGCCAGCAGGGGGGGGACAGGGAGCACCCGGAGGTCCTCGGGTTGGGAGACCCAGTACTTC. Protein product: CASRGGTGSTRRSSGWETQYF.